This TCR beta chain was identified in a study of technical replicates of blood from a handful of donors. Deletions cut 7 bases from V and 5 bases from J, with 12 bases between. This CDR3 spans 13 amino acids. Germline-derived CDR1 and CDR2 are MNHEY and SVGAGI. Sequencing used immunoSEQ multiplex PCR; TCRdb keeps in-frame clones, though not all of them. The sample lists about 87,000 clones; around 95% were seen once. The chain recombines TRBV6-5 with TRBJ1-5; D not certain. The sequence came from a human donor in good health. Sequencing was performed on T cells isolated from PBMCs. The DNA of the CDR3 is TGTGCCAGCATGAGACACATTGATCAGCCCCAGCATTTT. This codes for CASMRHIDQPQHF.